This T cell receptor beta chain was sequenced in a study of T cells in narcolepsy. Study at large: Patients with NT1 or NT2 and healthy control donors were enrolled. Overall study results and limits: Healthy controls reportedly lacked the autoreactive clonotypes serially found in patients' blood. HCRT-specific and TRIB2-specific autoreactive clonotypes appeared among same-patient CSF and blood CD4+ clonotypes.

Of note for this clone: Its antigen remains unknown.

Germline V gene sequence: CDR1 GTSNPN, CDR2 SVGIG (reference sequence). This CDR3 has 13 residues. Deletions cut 4 bases from V and 4 bases from J, with 13 bases between. Clones were sequenced by immunoSEQ multiplex PCR, and TCRdb holds only the in-frame ones, with some missing. In the table there are 25,000 to 30,000 clones, around 87% of which are singletons. The sequenced sample was memory (CD45RA-) CD4+ T cells from blood. The source is a human donor in good health. The chain recombines TRBV30 with TRBJ1-2, with a possible D match to TRBD1 (5 bases). The CDR3 sequence is CAWTRDPLYGYTF. In nucleotides, the CDR3 is TGTGCCTGGACCAGGGATCCCCTCTATGGCTACACCTTC. Drawing the rest from reference TRBV30 and TRBJ1-2, the complete variable domain is SQTIHQWPATLVQPVGSPLSLECTVEGTSNPNLYWYRQAAGRGLQLLFYSVGIGQISSEVPQNLSASRPQDRQFILSSKKLLLSDSGFYLCAWTRDPLYGYTFGSGTRLTVV.